This T cell receptor beta chain is drawn from a study of response to subunit inactivated influenza vaccine. TCRdb analysed the RT-PCR reads with MiXCR anew, one entry per CDR3 protein. The table has about 570,000 distinct CDR3 sequences, over 9% seen once. This clonotype was recorded at least ten times. These data were also filed under a second study, of T cells expressing NK-cell markers. That source reports: Making the TCR beta cDNA relied on 5'RACE template switching with UMIs. The authors derived TCR beta repertoires from sorted CD3+CD56+NKG2C+, CD3+CD56+NKG2C- and CD3+CD56-NKG2C+ T cells. One of the eight sequenced donors was seronegative, whereas the other seven were HCMV-seropositive. With an anti-gamma-delta TCR antibody, sorting in several experiments was kept to alpha-beta TCR T cells. CD8+ T cells in 5 or 6 donors included dominant NKG2C+ clonotypes at roughly 1.0-8%.

This specimen consisted of PBMCs from blood, obtained on the day of vaccination. The sequence was obtained from a man in his forties or fifties who received an inactivated influenza vaccine.

CDR3 in amino acids: CASRKSGANTDTQYF. The CDR3, as DNA: TGTGCCAGCCGAAAAAGCGGGGCGAACACAGATACGCAGTATTTT. The chain links TRBV12-3 or TRBV12-4 to TRBJ2-3; 7 nucleotides line up with TRBD2. CDR3 length equals 15 residues. Trimming removed 8 bases from V and 2 bases from J; junction bases left unmatched: 10.